The clone carrying this T cell receptor beta chain was counted many times. These data belong to a study of T cells after yellow fever vaccination. The CDR3 totals 15 residues. The V gene end was trimmed by 5 bases and the J gene end by 4 bases; junction bases not matched to a gene: 5. TCRdb reprocessed the 5' RACE reads with MiXCR, giving one entry per CDR3 protein. The repertoire holds about 550,000 distinct CDR3 sequences, with over 15% as singletons. The J gene is TRBJ1-2, the V gene TRBV12-3 or TRBV12-4; 12 positions match TRBD1. The clonotype comes from a man aged 25-40 years who received the YFV17D yellow fever vaccine. The source material was PBMCs, sampled 15 days after the yellow fever booster vaccination. The DNA for the CDR3 is TGTGCCAGCAGTAGGGGACAGGGGGCTGGCTATGGCTACACCTTC. This codes for CASSRGQGAGYGYTF.